This T cell receptor (beta chain) was retrieved from a study of cytomegalovirus exposure and HLA in healthy donors. Despite likely unrecorded immune exposures, the donors were nominally healthy at the time of sampling. Trimming cost V 6 bases and J 0 bases, with 14 bases left between them. CDR3 size: 15 residues. Germline V gene data show CDR1 as SGHTA and CDR2 as FQGNSA. The PCR made use of 60 Vbeta and 13 Jbeta primers. The method was immunoSEQ multiplex PCR; TCRdb's version includes in-frame clones alone and lacks a portion of them. The sample yields fewer than 200,000 clones, approximately 80% seen once. Turning to this clone: What it binds is not known.

Study-level findings and limits: Later on, analysis showed that most CMV-associated TCR beta chains appeared to be HLA-restricted. In a later analysis, at a false discovery rate of 0.05, approximately 16,000 TCR beta sequences matched HLA alleles. Exclusion as indistinguishable affected some V segments, including TRBV6-2 and TRBV6-3.

The sequence was collected from a woman between 18 and 30 years old in good health and CMV-seronegative. Sequencing was carried out using PBMCs. This sequence joins TRBV7-2 and TRBJ1-1; TRBD1 is a possible D gene (5 bases). The CDR3 DNA sequence: TGTGCCAGCAGAAGGGGTGAAATCATGAACACTGAAGCTTTCTTT. Residues: CASRRGEIMNTEAFF.